Sequencing of this TCR beta chain was carried out in a study of blood T cell repertoires in COVID-19. Across the whole study: In each case, the material was cDNA or gDNA derived from T cells, B-cell-depleted T cells, or PBMCs.

Germline CDR1 and CDR2: SGHRS and YFSETQ. V was shortened by 1 base and J by 0 bases, with 7 bases between the two germline ends. This CDR3 is built from 14 residues. Per the study methods: How many nucleated cells were present was estimated from reference gene primer amplification. Only in-frame clones appear in the TCRdb table, and some are missing; sequencing was by immunoSEQ multiplex PCR. V, J and clone size are taken as reported in that table, and D and trimming were inferred from the DNA itself. This table holds some 89,000 clones, 65% to 85% found once. The receptor comes from a man between 70 and 80 years old with acute or convalescent COVID-19. The sequenced material came from peripheral blood. This chain connects TRBV5-1 to TRBJ1-1; weak D call: TRBD1 (5 bases). The CDR3 DNA is TGCGCCAGCAGCTTGTGGGGCTTGAACACTGAAGCTTTCTTT. Translation gives CASSLWGLNTEAFF.